These 5 T cell receptor beta chains were all obtained from the same sample, sequenced in a study of radiotherapy plus CTLA-4 blockade in lung cancer. Sequencing was performed with immunoSEQ multiplex PCR; in TCRdb, only in-frame clones are kept and a portion is missing. The sample holds roughly 80,000 clones, over 65% seen once. The sample in question was peripheral blood, obtained from a patient treated with radiotherapy plus ipilimumab. These receptors came from a human donor with non-small cell lung cancer whose response to radiotherapy plus ipilimumab could not be evaluated.

The chain links TRBV2 to TRBJ2-3; possibly TRBD2 for D (6 bases). With 6 bases removed from V and 9 bases from J, the gap between germline ends came to 16 bases. The CDR3 is made up of 13 amino acids. CDR1 and CDR2 (germline): SNHLY, FYNNEI. The DNA for the CDR3 is TGTGCCAGCAGGCAGGGCACGGAGGGAACGCAGTATTTT. It specifies CASRQGTEGTQYF.

The V call is TRBV4-1, the J call TRBJ1-4; 7 bases align to TRBD1. V was clipped by 1 base and J by 5 bases; unmatched bases: 13. Germline-derived CDR1 and CDR2 are MGHRA and YSYEKL. CDR3 length equals 18 residues. The CDR3 bases are TGCGCCAGCAGCCAAGTCTTCCCCTTAGGGGGCCCAAATGAAAAACTGTTTTTT. It specifies CASSQVFPLGGPNEKLFF.

This clone was counted ten times or more. The chain uses TRBV9 and TRBJ1-3, with D possibly being TRBD1 (5 bases). The germline V and J ends were trimmed by 2 bases and 1 base, with 13 bases remaining between them. CDR1 is SGDLS and CDR2 is YYNGEE in the germline V gene. The CDR3 length is 16 residues. This chain's CDR3 is CASSVDSNPSGNTIYF. The CDR3, as DNA: TGTGCCAGCAGCGTCGACAGCAACCCTTCTGGAAACACCATATATTTT.

The J gene is TRBJ2-7, the V gene TRBV30; 12 nucleotides align to TRBD1. With 5 bases clipped from V and 4 bases from J, the junction kept 6 bases outside the gene matches. CDR1 and CDR2 (germline): GTSNPN, SVGIG (reference sequence). This CDR3 comprises 14 residues. CDR3 loop: CAWAGTGGRYEQYF. Written as DNA, the CDR3 is TGTGCCTGGGCCGGGACAGGGGGCAGGTACGAGCAGTACTTC.

The count of this clone is one. The chain is built from TRBV19 and TRBJ2-2; D uncertain. The V gene lost 7 bases and the J gene lost 0 bases, with 9 bases spanning the gap. This CDR3 has 14 residues. The germline V gene encodes CDR1 LNHDA and CDR2 SQIVND (reference sequence). The CDR3 loop reads CASTLATNTGELFF. DNA of the CDR3: TGTGCCAGTACGTTGGCCACGAACACCGGGGAGCTGTTTTTT.